This T cell receptor (beta chain) derives from a study of a mutant IDH1 vaccine in newly diagnosed glioma. Profiled with immunoSEQ multiplex PCR; TCRdb holds only in-frame clones, not every one. The sample includes roughly 74,000 clones, approximately 89% seen only once; the top ten take 0.77%. This CDR3 region has 15 residues. Trimming cost V 2 bases and J 2 bases; bases outside gene matches: 2. Germline values: CDR1 KGHSH, CDR2 LQKENI. Concerning this clone: Its target is not known.

Time point given: week 23, last vaccination. Doses comprised 300 ug of mutant IDH1 20-mer peptide each, plus topical imiquimod. This TCR was sampled from a woman between 45 and 65 years old with glioma. The V gene is TRBV18, the J gene TRBJ2-1; 8 nucleotides line up with TRBD1. This specimen consisted of PBMCs, obtained from a glioma patient whose treatment included an IDH1 peptide vaccine. The CDR3 DNA sequence: TGTGCCAGCTCACCAGGACAGGGAACCTACAATGAGCAGTTCTTC. This gives the protein CASSPGQGTYNEQFF.